This T cell receptor (beta chain) was identified in a study of control samples from healthy donors and cancer patients. The CDR3 has 13 residues. V was clipped by 6 bases and J by 7 bases, with 15 bases between them. Clones were read by immunoSEQ multiplex PCR, and TCRdb kept only the in-frame ones, dropping some. Of 140,000 to 150,000 clones listed, approximately 93% are singletons. This clonotype was sampled from a man between 18 and 29 years old in good health. This rearrangement joins TRBV12-3 or TRBV12-4 to TRBJ1-2; no clear D. The specimen was blood. This CDR3 is CASSRTLTSGYTF. The CDR3 bases are TGTGCCAGCAGCCGGACCTTAACGAGTGGCTACACCTTC.